This T cell receptor beta chain is from a study of control samples from healthy donors and cancer patients. Measured with immunoSEQ multiplex PCR; TCRdb has only the in-frame clones, and not every one. The sample holds 70,000 or so clones, more than 75% seen once. The CDR3 runs 14 residues. V lost 0 bases to trimming and J lost 8 bases, with 13 bases between them. Germline CDR1 and CDR2: LGHNA and YSLEER. Material: blood. The gene calls are TRBV4-3 and TRBJ1-2; unclear D gene. The TCR comes from a middle-aged man in good health. The CDR3 reads CASSQDKTFGGYTF. CDR3 nucleotides: TGCGCCAGCAGCCAAGATAAAACCTTCGGGGGCTACACCTTC.